This T cell receptor (beta chain) was sequenced for a study of T cell responses to AZD1222 COVID-19 vaccine. Findings and caveats of the study: CD4 TCRs associated with vaccination spanned spike, dominating at 160-218 and 743-854. Clonal diversity may have been underestimated, and the donors were mostly white British, with more females than males.

Here immunoSEQ multiplex PCR was the method, and the copy in TCRdb shows in-frame clones only, minus some. The repertoire holds more than 75,000 clones, with 91% as singletons. Details on this clone: Its antigen is as yet unknown.

The CDR3 loop spans 13 amino acids. Trimming removed 3 bases from V and 3 bases from J, with 6 bases in between. The germline V gene has CDR1 SGHTA and CDR2 FQGNSA. The sequence derives from an adult who received the AZD1222 COVID-19 vaccine. The input for sequencing was peripheral blood, taken 28 days after the second AZD1222 dose. The chain joins TRBV7-2 to TRBJ1-5; D remains ambiguous. CDR3 sequence reads: CASSFADNQPQHF. As DNA, the CDR3 is TGTGCCAGCAGCTTTGCGGACAATCAGCCCCAGCATTTT. Looking up the rest from reference TRBV7-2 and TRBJ1-5 gives the full variable domain: GAGVSQSPSNKVTEKGKDVELRCDPISGHTALYWYRQSLGQGLEFLIYFQGNSAPDKSGLPSDRFSAERTGGSVSTLTIQRTQQEDSAVYLCASSFADNQPQHFGDGTRLSIL.